Listed here are 28 T cell receptor beta chains from one sample, sequenced in a study of shared clonotypes between healthy human individuals. Repertoires were generated with immunoSEQ multiplex PCR, while TCRdb's copy carries only in-frame clones and drops some. The table lists around 480,000 clones, about 75% of them singletons. Sequencing input: PBMCs. Every receptor here comes from a woman between 35 and 50 years old in good health. Some clones in this sample may be carry-over from other donors' samples.

The rearrangement uses TRBV18 and TRBJ1-5, with 7 bases matching TRBD1. Germline V CDR1 and CDR2: KGHSH, LQKENI. J gave up 5 bases and V 6 bases, and 7 bases lay outside the gene matches. The CDR3 has 14 amino acids. The CDR3 nucleotides read TGTGCCAGCTCGCGCGACAGGGCCCATCAGCCCCAGCATTTT. This sequence encodes CASSRDRAHQPQHF.

This clone has only a few counts. This chain links TRBV2 with TRBJ2-3, with TRBD1 as a possible D gene (6 bases). This CDR3 is 15 amino acids long. The V end was cut by 4 bases, the J end by 2 bases, with 13 bases between. The germline gives CDR1 SNHLY, CDR2 FYNNEI. CDR3 DNA sequence: TGTGCCAGCAGTGTTCTTCAGGGGATCACAGATACGCAGTATTTT. As protein: CASSVLQGITDTQYF.

The rearrangement uses TRBV7-2 and TRBJ2-1; TRBD2 matches 7 bases. Germline V gene data show CDR1 as SGHTA and CDR2 as FQGNSA. This CDR3 region has 17 residues. The V gene end was trimmed by 1 base and the J gene end by 0 bases; junction bases not matched to a gene: 6. This CDR3 reads CASSLVAGAPSYNEQFF. CDR3 sequence (DNA): TGTGCCAGCAGCTTAGTTGCGGGAGCCCCCTCCTACAATGAGCAGTTCTTC. The entire variable domain, with the rest obtained from reference TRBV7-2 and TRBJ2-1, is as follows: GAGVSQSPSNKVTEKGKDVELRCDPISGHTALYWYRQSLGQGLEFLIYFQGNSAPDKSGLPSDRFSAERTGGSVSTLTIQRTQQEDSAVYLCASSLVAGAPSYNEQFFGPGTRLTVL.

The table lists this clone with many counts. This chain joins TRBV6-1 and TRBJ1-5; D may be TRBD1 (5 bases). Per the germline V gene, CDR1 is MNHNS and CDR2 is SASEGT. This CDR3 has 14 amino acids. V was pared by 1 base and J by 7 bases, with 11 bases between. The CDR3 bases are TGTGCCAGCAGTGAAGGAAGGGGCCGGCAGCCCCAGCATTTT. Residues: CASSEGRGRQPQHF.

The rearrangement links TRBV10-3 to TRBJ1-5, with D possibly TRBD1 on 5 matching bases. Trimming removed 2 bases from V and 10 bases from J, with 18 bases in between. From germline, CDR1 is ENHRY and CDR2 SYGVKD. The CDR3 totals 15 residues. The CDR3 region has the DNA TGTGCCATCAGTGAGGGGGGTCCAGGATCCCGACCCCAGCATTTT. It translates to CAISEGGPGSRPQHF.

This clone came up a few times. The CDR3 protein is CASSGDLYTQYF. The CDR3 DNA is TGTGCCAGCAGCGGGGACTTATATACGCAGTATTTT. The rearrangement uses TRBV9 and TRBJ2-3, with D possibly TRBD2 on 6 matching bases. This CDR3 has 12 residues. Trimming stripped 3 bases from V and 7 bases from J, with 9 bases between. CDR1 and CDR2 from the germline V gene are SGDLS and YYNGEE.

The chain carries TRBV7-8 and TRBJ2-7, with D unresolved. Looked up from germline, CDR1 is SGHVS and CDR2 is FQNEAQ. The CDR3 has 13 residues. Trimming removed 5 bases at V and 7 bases at J, with 15 bases between. In DNA form, the CDR3 reads TGTGCCAGCAGCCGCGATTATGCGTTAGAGCAGTACTTC. Translated: CASSRDYALEQYF.

J is TRBJ2-1 and V is TRBV11-3; D ambiguous. The CDR3 covers 13 residues. The V and J ends lost 3 bases and 7 bases respectively, with 10 bases between them. Germline values: CDR1 SGHNT, CDR2 YENEEA. CDR3 protein: CASSLGLRNEQFF. CDR3 nucleotides: TGTGCCAGCAGCTTGGGTTTAAGGAATGAGCAGTTCTTC. Drawing the rest from reference TRBV11-3 and TRBJ2-1, the complete variable domain is EAGVVQSPRYKIIEKKQPVAFWCNPISGHNTLYWYLQNLGQGPELLIRYENEEAVDDSQLPKDRFSAERLKGVDSTLKIQPAELGDSAVYLCASSLGLRNEQFFGPGTRLTVL.

This clone was seen repeatedly, ten times or more. The sample carries other DNA sequences with the same CDR3. The chain uses TRBV15 and TRBJ2-4, with 7 bases aligning to TRBD2. The V segment lost 3 bases and the J segment 0 bases; nucleotides outside the gene matches: 5. Germline V gene data show CDR1 as LNHNV and CDR2 as YYDKDF (reference sequence). The CDR3 sequence is 16 residues long. CDR3 DNA sequence: TGTGCCACCAGCAGGAGCGGGGAAGTAGCCAAAAACATTCAGTACTTC. Translation gives CATSRSGEVAKNIQYF.

The CDR3 region is CSVSDRSRGYEQYF. CDR3 bases: TGCAGCGTATCTGACAGGTCGAGGGGCTACGAGCAGTACTTC. The rearrangement joins TRBV29-1 to TRBJ2-7; TRBD1 is a possible D gene (6 bases). Germline CDR1 SQVTM, CDR2 ANQGSEA. CDR3 length: 14 residues. V was clipped by 6 bases and J by 3 bases, with 18 bases between them.

The V gene is TRBV29-1, the J gene TRBJ1-1; D perhaps matches TRBD1 (6 bases). Germline loops: CDR1 SQVTM, CDR2 ANQGSEA. The CDR3 is 12 residues long. The V gene lost 8 bases and the J gene lost 4 bases, with 14 bases spanning the gap. CDR3 sequence (DNA): TGCAGCACCGACGGGGGGGCCACTGAAGCTTTCTTT. Translation: CSTDGGATEAFF.

The chain employs TRBV2 and TRBJ2-2; D possibly corresponds to TRBD2 (6 bases). Germline CDR1 and CDR2: SNHLY and FYNNEI. The CDR3 runs to 15 residues. Deletions cut 6 bases from V and 7 bases from J, with 18 bases between. The CDR3 protein is CASRVSGSGFGELFF. As DNA, the CDR3 is TGTGCCAGCAGGGTGTCCGGGAGTGGATTCGGGGAGCTGTTTTTT.

The rearrangement uses TRBV28 and TRBJ2-5, with D possibly matching TRBD2 (6 bases). Germline CDR1 is MDHEN and CDR2 is SYDVKM. There are 15 residues in the CDR3. The V end lost 4 bases, the J end lost 1 base, and 13 bases lay between the germline ends. In DNA, the CDR3 is TGTGCCAGCAGTTCAGCGGGCCGCTCCCAAGAGACCCAGTACTTC. Translation: CASSSAGRSQETQYF.

The rearrangement links TRBV7-3 to TRBJ2-1, with 7 nucleotides matching TRBD2. Germline V gives CDR1 SGHTA, CDR2 FQGTGA. V lost 3 bases and J lost 2; bases outside the gene matches: 4. This CDR3 region has 15 residues. The CDR3 nucleotides are TGTGCCAGCAGCTTCGGGGGAGGGCCCTACAATGAGCAGTTCTTC. It specifies CASSFGGGPYNEQFF.

The CDR3 DNA follows: TGTGCCAGCATGCCCACTGCGGGCCAGCCCTATGGCTACACCTTC. This gives the protein CASMPTAGQPYGYTF. The chain employs TRBV5-6 and TRBJ1-2; no firm D call. CDR3 length: 15 amino acids. Looked up from germline, CDR1 is SGHDT and CDR2 is YYEEEE. V lost 6 bases and J lost 4, with 19 bases in between.

J is TRBJ1-1 and V is TRBV28; D is uncertain. From germline, CDR1 is MDHEN and CDR2 SYDVKM. The CDR3 loop spans 19 amino acids. V shed 3 bases and J shed 1 base, with 24 bases lying between them. This CDR3 is CASSFDGEPQPLGNTEAFF. The CDR3 region has the DNA TGTGCCAGCAGTTTCGACGGGGAACCCCAGCCGCTCGGGAACACTGAAGCTTTCTTT.

The J gene is TRBJ1-1, the V gene TRBV11-2, with D hard to call. Germline V gives CDR1 SGHAT, CDR2 FQNNGV. This CDR3 has 13 residues. V was pared by 4 bases and J by 4 bases, with 10 bases between. Here the CDR3 reads CASSWEGVTEAFF. CDR3 coding DNA: TGTGCCAGCAGCTGGGAGGGAGTCACTGAAGCTTTCTTT.

This chain links TRBV18 with TRBJ2-1; 7 bases map to TRBD2. Trimming removed 0 bases from V and 5 bases from J; junction bases left unmatched: 7. Per the germline V gene, CDR1 is KGHSH and CDR2 is LQKENI. The length of the CDR3 is 16 residues. CDR3: CASSPPLAESNNEQFF. The CDR3 bases are TGTGCCAGCTCACCACCTCTAGCGGAGTCTAACAATGAGCAGTTCTTC.

The gene calls are TRBV28 and TRBJ2-1; 15 bases are a match to TRBD2. J was trimmed by 9 bases and V by 2 bases; bases with no gene match: 2. This CDR3 comprises 15 residues. CDR1 and CDR2 from the germline V gene are MDHEN and SYDVKM. The CDR3 bases are TGTGCCAGCAGTTTACGGACTAGCGGGAGGGGTGAGCAGTTCTTC. Translating it yields CASSLRTSGRGEQFF.

In regard to this clone: Different DNA sequences within this sample yield the same CDR3. This chain uses TRBV7-8 with TRBJ2-7; TRBD1 might be the D (6 bases). The V and J ends lost 2 bases and 7 bases respectively, with 6 bases between them. This CDR3 contains 11 residues. CDR1 is SGHVS, CDR2 FQNEAQ, per germline. CDR3 bases: TGTGCCAGCAGCTTACAGGGGGAGCAGTACTTC. It translates to CASSLQGEQYF.

Here the CDR3 reads CASSFKAADTQYF. In nucleotides, the CDR3 is TGTGCCAGCAGTTTTAAGGCCGCGGATACGCAGTATTTT. This rearrangement joins TRBV28 to TRBJ2-3, with D hard to call. Germline loops: CDR1 MDHEN, CDR2 SYDVKM. Trimming took 3 bases from V and 6 from J, leaving 10 bases between them. The CDR3 sequence is 13 residues long.

This chain connects TRBV5-8 to TRBJ2-5, with 8 positions matching TRBD1. J gave up 6 bases and V 4 bases, and 5 bases lay outside the gene matches. Looked up from germline, CDR1 is SGHTS and CDR2 is YDEGEE. The CDR3 length is 13 residues. CDR3 nucleotides: TGTGCCAGCAGCCAGGACAGGGAAAAGACCCAGTACTTC. It codes for CASSQDREKTQYF.

The chain uses TRBV2 and TRBJ1-4; D not resolved. The CDR3 has 13 residues. V was trimmed by 8 bases and J by 3 bases, leaving 10 bases between them. Germline V gives CDR1 SNHLY, CDR2 FYNNEI. DNA for the CDR3: TGTGCCAGCGGAGGAGTGTCTAATGAAAAACTGTTTTTT. Translated: CASGGVSNEKLFF.

V is TRBV11-2 and J is TRBJ2-4; possible D gene TRBD2, 6 bases. This CDR3 spans 16 amino acids. Trimming shortened V by 1 base and J by 1 base, and 11 bases separated the two germline ends. CDR1 is SGHAT and CDR2 is FQNNGV in the germline V gene. The CDR3 DNA is TGTGCCAGCAGCTTAGGGAGGGGTCCTGCCAAAAACATTCAGTACTTC. Translating gives CASSLGRGPAKNIQYF.

The chain uses TRBV4-2 and TRBJ2-7; TRBD2 is a possible D gene (6 bases). Germline V lookup: CDR1 LGHNA, CDR2 YNFKEQ. V was pared by 2 bases and J by 11 bases, with 19 bases between. This CDR3 is 14 amino acids long. CDR3 residues: CASSQSVLAGKKYF. In nucleotides, the CDR3 is TGTGCCAGCAGCCAATCTGTTCTGGCGGGAAAGAAGTACTTC.

Details on this clone: A much larger clone differs from this one at a single base, so this may be a read error. The V gene is TRBV5-4, the J gene TRBJ1-1; 7 bases align to TRBD1. The CDR3 is made up of 13 amino acids. Germline loops: CDR1 SGHNT, CDR2 YYREEE (reference sequence). Germline trimming cut 6 bases from V and 1 base from J; bases unmatched to any gene: 3. DNA of the CDR3: TGTGCCAGCAACCGACAGGGGAACACTGAAGCTTTCTTT. Translating it yields CASNRQGNTEAFF.

V usage is TRBV7-9 and J usage is TRBJ2-2; 8 bases line up with TRBD1. The junction had 18 bases not matched to a gene; V was cut back by 5 bases and J by 7 bases. CDR1 and CDR2 from the germline V gene are SEHNR and FQNEAQ (reference sequence). The CDR3 is 18 residues long. CDR3 nucleotide sequence: TGTGCCAGCAGCCAATCAGGACAGGGTCAAATCGGGGTCGGGGAGCTGTTTTTT. Its protein is CASSQSGQGQIGVGELFF. The variable domain in full, completed from reference TRBV7-9 and TRBJ2-2, reads DTGVSQNPRHKITKRGQNVTFRCDPISEHNRLYWYRQTLGQGPEFLTYFQNEAQLEKSRLLSDRFSAERPKGSFSTLEIQRTEQGDSAMYLCASSQSGQGQIGVGELFFGEGSRLTVL.

This clone was counted a single time. The rearrangement joins TRBV28 to TRBJ2-3; D gene uncertain. V was clipped by 3 bases and J by 3 bases, with 7 bases between them. CDR3 length equals 13 residues. Germline CDR1 is MDHEN and CDR2 is SYDVKM. CDR3 loop: CASSFLGTDTQYF. The CDR3 region has the DNA TGTGCCAGCAGTTTTTTAGGGACAGATACGCAGTATTTT.